This T cell receptor beta chain was profiled in a study of Ad26.COV2.S vaccination and SARS-CoV-2 variants (dated by TCRdb to the early 2020s). In the study overall: Donors in the vaccine arm were drawn from COV1001, a multicentre, randomized, double-blind, placebo-controlled phase I-IIa trial testing Ad26.COV2.S in healthy adults. Ad26.COV2.S was given intramuscularly at 5x10^10 or 1x10^11 viral particles, as a single shot or as two shots 56 days apart. The specificity and breadth of SARS-CoV-2-reactive T cell receptors after Ad26.COV2.S vaccination were assessed by TCRbeta repertoire sequencing. The TCR-sequenced set comprised approximately 32 samples: roughly 19 Ad26.COV2.S vaccine recipients, 5 placebo recipients and 8 SARS-CoV-2 convalescent individuals. Trial participants were randomized into five groups of five, in which low-dose or high-dose Ad26.COV2.S was given once or twice, or placebo was given on both occasions. Investigators did not know the trial group allocation while performing experiments and assessing outcomes. What the study reported, not specific to this receptor: Vaccine and placebo recipients had similar non-spike TCR breadth, a finding consistent with the vaccine containing only spike. It was noted by the authors that total T cell responses may have been underestimated by the TCR breadth and depth analyses. After vaccination, substantial breadth of spike-specific CD8+ and CD4+ T cell responses was reported. Comparing responses between vaccine doses or regimens was not something the study was powered to do. Higher spike-specific TCR breadth was observed in Ad26.COV2.S recipients than in placebo recipients (P = 0.0014).

Taken with the paper, the label for treatment or condition translates to: roughly 18 received Ad26.COV2.S at low or high dose, single or two shots; about 5 received placebo; per-sample allocation not given. For vaccine and placebo recipients, the sequenced repertoires came from samples collected on day 63 after the first injection. Between 29 July and 7 August 2020, Cohort 1b enrolled 25 adults aged 18-55 years at one site in Boston, USA. Ad26.COV2.S was a replication-incompetent adenovirus type 26 vector that expressed a prefusion-stabilized SARS-CoV-2 spike protein derived from the original Wuhan strain. For this clone: The antigen it binds to is not known. The record has no base qualities; no much larger clone is one base away.

The CDR3 numbers 11 residues from cysteine through phenylalanine. Of the read, only the CDR3 DNA is kept; its 33 bases are in frame from base 1. Germline trimming amounts to 4 bases on V and 8 bases on J, with 2 as the count of junction bases outside the gene matches. CDR1 SGDLS and CDR2 YYNGEE are derived from the germline V gene. The immunoSEQ Assay was the method used to sequence TCRbeta CDR3 regions. After extraction, genomic DNA underwent amplification by bias-controlled multiplex PCR, followed by high-throughput sequencing. Per the original workflow: Collapsing and filtering of sequences were performed to quantify the absolute abundance of each unique TCRbeta CDR3 region. T cell fraction was estimated by normalizing TCRbeta template counts to usable DNA, which was measured by amplifying reference genes present in all nucleated cells. Repertoire TCRs were annotated as SARS-CoV-2-specific by exact matching of V gene, CDR3 amino acid sequence and J gene to a known reactive TCR set. MIRA supplied the reference SARS-CoV-2 TCR set, which was filtered for enrichment in COVID-19-positive ImmuneCODE repertoires so that public or cross-reactive TCRs were removed. Using the MIRA antigens, annotated TCRs were further analysed by specific ORF or by position within an ORF. Breadth was defined as annotated unique rearrangements over total unique productive rearrangements; depth was the summed frequency of those rearrangements. Group comparisons of TCR breadth used two-sided Wilcoxon rank-sum tests. As stored in TCRdb, this immuneACCESS dataset retains in-frame rearrangements with V and J assigned. A fraction of the clones does not appear; measured against another copy, unresolved V genes explain less than half of the discrepancy, and the remainder lacks a known reason. Clonal size and the V and J genes are those of that table, whereas D and trimming came from the DNA. The sample has over 450,000 clones on record, around 89% of them singletons. The ten largest make up more than 1.5% of the sample.

The sequence came from a person between 18 and 59 years old who received the Ad26.COV2.S COVID-19 vaccine or a placebo. Here the chain combines TRBV9 and TRBJ1-1; TRBD1 agrees with 7 junctional bases. The material sequenced was peripheral blood, taken in a trial of Ad26.COV2.S vaccine versus placebo. The CDR3: CASSRGGEAFF. In nucleotides, the sequence is TGTGCCAGCAGCAGAGGGGGCGAAGCTTTCTTT. With all but the CDR3 taken from the reference TRBV9 and TRBJ1-1 genes, the full variable domain is: DSGVTQTPKHLITATGQRVTLRCSPRSGDLSVYWYQQSLDQGLQFLIQYYNGEERAKGNILERFSAQQFPDLHSELNLSSLELGDSALYFCASSRGGEAFFGQGTRLTVV.